These 13 T cell receptor beta chains came from one sample sequenced in a study of cytomegalovirus exposure and HLA in healthy donors (dated 2017 in TCRdb). Library prep was done by the immunoSEQ multiplex PCR assay. For the multiplex PCR, a mixture combining 60 forward primers for TCR Vbeta segments and 13 reverse primers for TCR Jbeta segments was used. TCRdb stores this immuneACCESS table with in-frame sequences only. Part of the clones is absent; in the studies checked, under half of the shortfall reflects unresolved V genes, and no reason is known for the rest. Counted in this sample were over 55,000 clones; around 81% of them appeared once. Approximately 5.9% of the sample goes to the ten largest clones. Sequencing was done on a sample of PBMCs. The receptors here all came from a male donor in good health and CMV-seronegative.

The chain employs TRBV13 and TRBJ2-7, with 7 bases aligning to TRBD1. The CDR3 contains 15 residues. The V and J ends lost 5 bases and 5 bases, in that order; junction bases with no gene match: 12. Germline CDR1 is PRHDT and CDR2 is FYEKMQ (reference sequence). The CDR3 reads CASSPLSRGKNEQYF. For the CDR3, the DNA is TGTGCCAGCAGCCCCCTTTCCAGGGGGAAGAACGAGCAGTACTTC.

The V gene is TRBV11-2, the J gene TRBJ1-2; tentative D call: TRBD1 (6 bases). Trimming stripped 0 bases from V and 8 bases from J, with 22 bases between. This CDR3 has 17 residues. Germline V gene lookup returns CDR1 SGHAT and CDR2 FQNNGV. The CDR3 bases are TGTGCCAGCAGCTTAGATCCCACTTCTATAACAGGGCTGGGCTACACCTTC. Translation gives CASSLDPTSITGLGYTF.

The chain joins TRBV30 to TRBJ1-4; 7 bases line up with TRBD1. The CDR3 has 14 amino acids. Germline CDR1 is GTSNPN and CDR2 is SVGIG (reference sequence). J gave up 5 bases and V 2 bases, and 5 bases lay outside the gene matches. The CDR3 bases are TGTGCCTGGAGTCCGACAGGGAAAAATGAAAAACTGTTTTTT. Its translation: CAWSPTGKNEKLFF.

The J gene is TRBJ1-2, the V gene TRBV10-3; no reliable D call. This CDR3 has 14 amino acids. CDR1 is ENHRY and CDR2 is SYGVKD in the germline V gene. V was cut by 5 bases and J by 4 bases, with 14 bases left in between. CDR3 sequence: CAISPREGSYGYTF. The CDR3 DNA reads TGTGCCATCAGTCCACGGGAGGGAAGCTATGGCTACACCTTC.

As regards this clone: The same CDR3 can be traced to other DNA sequences in this sample. The chain couples TRBV7-2 to TRBJ1-2; no reliable D call. The CDR3 has 14 residues. V was clipped by 0 bases and J by 4 bases, with 9 bases between them. Germline CDR1 is SGHTA and CDR2 is FQGNSA. DNA for the CDR3: TGTGCCAGCAGCTTAGCGGATCGGAGCTATGGCTACACCTTC. Encoded protein: CASSLADRSYGYTF. Complete variable domain (other parts from reference TRBV7-2 and TRBJ1-2): GAGVSQSPSNKVTEKGKDVELRCDPISGHTALYWYRQSLGQGLEFLIYFQGNSAPDKSGLPSDRFSAERTGGSVSTLTIQRTQQEDSAVYLCASSLADRSYGYTFGSGTRLTVV.

CDR3 nucleotide sequence: TGTGCCAGCAGCTTAGCCGGGGGTGCCACTGAAGCTTTCTTT. The encoded protein is CASSLAGGATEAFF. The chain links TRBV11-2 to TRBJ1-1; weak D call: TRBD1 (5 bases). Germline-derived CDR1 and CDR2 are SGHAT and FQNNGV. Trimming removed 1 base from V and 4 bases from J, with 10 bases in between. The CDR3 is 14 amino acids.

This chain uses TRBV5-1 with TRBJ2-7; 7 positions match TRBD2. The CDR3 length is 14 residues. Germline trimming cut 0 bases from V and 6 bases from J; bases unmatched to any gene: 6. Germline CDR1 and CDR2: SGHRS and YFSETQ. CDR3 in DNA: TGCGCCAGCAGCTTGGATCTCTGGGAGGGCGAGCAGTACTTC. It yields the protein CASSLDLWEGEQYF.

The chain employs TRBV19 and TRBJ2-7; TRBD1 matches 9 bases. The V gene end was trimmed by 5 bases and the J gene end by 6 bases; junction bases not matched to a gene: 14. CDR3 size: 16 residues. Germline lookup yields CDR1 LNHDA and CDR2 SQIVND (reference sequence). CDR3: CASSSAAGTGYAEQYF. CDR3 coding DNA: TGTGCCAGTAGTTCCGCGGCCGGGACAGGGTATGCCGAGCAGTACTTC.

V usage is TRBV30 and J usage is TRBJ1-6; 7 bases are a match to TRBD1. CDR1 and CDR2 (germline): GTSNPN, SVGIG (reference sequence). The CDR3 contains 15 residues. V lost 5 bases and J lost 9; bases outside the gene matches: 13. This CDR3 is CAWADRASGSSPLHF. The CDR3 DNA sequence: TGTGCCTGGGCTGACAGGGCCAGCGGGAGTTCACCCCTCCACTTT.

This rearrangement joins TRBV7-7 to TRBJ2-3; D not resolved. The CDR3 consists of 14 residues. The V end was cut by 4 bases, the J end by 0 bases, with 8 bases between. The V gene's germline CDR1 is SSHAT and CDR2 FNYEAQ (reference sequence). Here the CDR3 DNA reads TGTGCCAGCAGCTCAGGTTTTAGCACAGATACGCAGTATTTT. Its translation: CASSSGFSTDTQYF.

In DNA form, the CDR3 reads TGTGCCAGCAGTTTTGGCCTGTCAAATGGCTACACCTTC. It yields the protein CASSFGLSNGYTF. This rearrangement joins TRBV6-6 to TRBJ1-2; D is ambiguous. The germline V gene encodes CDR1 MNHNY and CDR2 SVGAGI (reference sequence). The CDR3 covers 13 residues. V dropped 4 bases and J dropped 6 bases, with 12 bases sitting between them.

This rearrangement joins TRBV27 to TRBJ1-1; a weak D match, TRBD1 (6 bases). This CDR3 spans 15 amino acids. Germline CDR1 and CDR2: MNHEY and SMNVEV (reference sequence). The V end lost 11 bases, the J end lost 1 base, and 20 bases lay between the germline ends. The CDR3 protein is CAVSPGGPGNTEAFF. The CDR3 region has the DNA TGTGCCGTTTCTCCGGGGGGCCCTGGGAACACTGAAGCTTTCTTT.

This chain connects TRBV5-4 to TRBJ2-7; no firm D call. The CDR3 covers 12 residues. V was pared by 1 base and J by 1 base, with 3 bases between. The germline CDR1 and CDR2 sequences are SGHNT and YYREEE (reference sequence). CDR3 DNA sequence: TGTGCCAGCAGCTTGTATTCCTACGAGCAGTACTTC. Protein: CASSLYSYEQYF.